The 13 T cell receptor beta chains below were found in one sample sequenced in a study of blood T cells in healthy people across ages. The authors ran a second PCR of about 7 to 11 cycles using a sample-barcoded 5' primer and a J-beta primer mix. TCRdb fed the 5' RACE reads into MiXCR, producing one record per CDR3 protein. The sample records approximately 900,000 distinct CDR3 sequences, around 48% being singletons. The source material was blood. The receptors stem from a man under 40 in good health.

This chain connects TRBV5-1 to TRBJ2-3, with a tentative D call TRBD2 (6 bases). The V end was cut by 5 bases, the J end by 4 bases, with 20 bases between. The CDR3 loop spans 16 amino acids. Germline V gene sequence: CDR1 SGHRS, CDR2 YFSETQ. CDR3 region: CASSFFFRETADTQYF. DNA for the CDR3: TGCGCCAGCAGTTTTTTTTTCCGGGAGACAGCAGATACGCAGTATTTT.

This clonotype was counted ten times or more. The chain combines TRBV29-1 with TRBJ2-3, with TRBD2 matching 8 bases. J lost 1 base, V lost 4 bases, and 1 base had no gene match. The CDR3 is 13 amino acids. Germline CDR1 is SQVTM and CDR2 is ANQGSEA. The CDR3, as DNA: TGCAGCGTTGTACTAGCGGGCACAGATACGCAGTATTTT. This gives the protein CSVVLAGTDTQYF.

This clonotype was detected only a few times. V and J are TRBV20-1 and TRBJ2-7, with D hard to call. The CDR3 has 12 amino acids. V shed 6 bases and J shed 7 bases, with 16 bases lying between them. Germline CDR1 DFQATT, CDR2 SNEGSKA (reference sequence). The DNA for the CDR3 is TGCAGTGCGAGTGGACCGCCGCAAGAGCAGTACTTC. Translation: CSASGPPQEQYF.

V is TRBV12-3 or TRBV12-4 and J is TRBJ2-7; D call uncertain. There are 13 residues in the CDR3. Trimming left V 1 base short and J 7 bases short, with 11 bases between. CDR3 sequence: CASSLGVHNEQYF. The CDR3 bases are TGTGCCAGCAGTTTAGGGGTACACAATGAGCAGTACTTC.

The V and J genes are TRBV29-1 and TRBJ2-3, with 9 bases aligning to TRBD1. In germline, CDR1 is SQVTM, CDR2 ANQGSEA. The CDR3 sequence is 14 residues long. Trimming took 7 bases from V and 4 from J; bases not matched to a gene: 9. CDR3 amino acids: CSAWTGDPPDTQYF. The CDR3 DNA is TGCAGCGCCTGGACAGGGGATCCCCCAGATACGCAGTATTTT.

The CDR3 sequence: CATPTGGSPLHF. In nucleotides, the CDR3 is TGTGCCACGCCGACAGGGGGGTCACCCCTCCACTTT. The chain is built from TRBV24-1 and TRBJ1-6; 9 bases are shared with TRBD1. The CDR3 contains 12 residues. V was clipped by 10 bases and J by 10 bases; unmatched bases: 4. Germline CDR1 and CDR2: KGHDR and SFDVKD.

The chain couples TRBV7-9 to TRBJ2-4, with 8 nucleotides matching TRBD1. The end of the DNA is better explained by TRBJ2-7, so the J call may be wrong. The germline CDR1 and CDR2 sequences are SEHNR and FQNEAQ (reference sequence). The CDR3 sequence is 13 residues long. DNA of the CDR3: TGTGCCAGCAGCGCGGGACAGGACTACGAGCAGTACTTC. This gives the protein CASSAGQDYEQYF.

As concerns this clonotype: A read error may account for a junction end that differs from germline. The V and J genes are TRBV3-1 and TRBJ2-3; 11 bases agree with TRBD2. Looked up from germline, CDR1 is LGHDT and CDR2 is YNNKEL (reference sequence). The CDR3 runs to 17 residues. CDR3: CAGSLDHGTSGPDTQYF. The CDR3 region has the DNA TGTGCCGGCAGCCTGGACCATGGGACTAGCGGCCCAGATACGCAGTATTTT.

This chain links TRBV3-1 with TRBJ1-5, with D possibly TRBD1 on 6 matching bases. This CDR3 region has 16 residues. Trimming took 4 bases from V and 7 from J, leaving 20 bases between them. The germline V gene encodes CDR1 LGHDT and CDR2 YNNKEL (reference sequence). The CDR3 bases are TGTGCCAGCAGCCCTGGGACACCGGCGGTTGCACAGCCCCAGCATTTT. Translated: CASSPGTPAVAQPQHF.

This clonotype was counted a few times. The chain joins TRBV6-2 or TRBV6-3 to TRBJ2-5; 7 bases match TRBD2. Trimming took 1 base from V and 1 from J; bases not matched to a gene: 9. Germline values: CDR1 MNHEY, CDR2 SVGEGT. The CDR3 runs 17 residues. CDR3 coding DNA: TGTGCCAGCAGTTACTTCCCCATCGGGGGGATCCAAGAGACCCAGTACTTC. Its protein is CASSYFPIGGIQETQYF.

This clonotype occurred once. The rearrangement links TRBV24-1 to TRBJ2-5; tentatively, D is TRBD1 or TRBD2 (5 bases each). Between the trimmed V and J ends, which lost 3 bases and 11 bases, there was a span of 18 bases. The CDR3 runs 14 residues. Germline V CDR1 and CDR2: KGHDR, SFDVKD. The CDR3 DNA follows: TGTGCCACCAGTGATGGGGGTAGCAAGAATGAGCAGTACTTC. It yields the protein CATSDGGSKNEQYF.

With regard to this clonotype: A read error may explain this, as a much larger clone is one base away. The rearrangement uses TRBV28 and TRBJ2-1; 11 nucleotides line up with TRBD1. The CDR3 loop spans 14 amino acids. CDR1 is MDHEN and CDR2 is SYDVKM in the germline V gene. The ends lost 7 bases at V and 10 bases at J; junction bases unmatched: 9. Written as DNA, the CDR3 is TGTGCCAGCATAACCGGGACAGGGGGGTACGAGCAGTTCTTC. This gives the protein CASITGTGGYEQFF.

The gene calls are TRBV4-2 and TRBJ1-3, with D hard to call. The germline gives CDR1 LGHNA, CDR2 YNFKEQ. The CDR3 sequence is 21 residues long. Between the trimmed V and J ends, which lost 4 bases and 0 bases, there was a span of 28 bases. This chain's CDR3 is CASSPSKGFFDSLNSGNTIYF. The CDR3 DNA reads TGTGCCAGCAGCCCAAGCAAAGGTTTTTTTGACTCTCTTAACTCTGGAAACACCATATATTTT.